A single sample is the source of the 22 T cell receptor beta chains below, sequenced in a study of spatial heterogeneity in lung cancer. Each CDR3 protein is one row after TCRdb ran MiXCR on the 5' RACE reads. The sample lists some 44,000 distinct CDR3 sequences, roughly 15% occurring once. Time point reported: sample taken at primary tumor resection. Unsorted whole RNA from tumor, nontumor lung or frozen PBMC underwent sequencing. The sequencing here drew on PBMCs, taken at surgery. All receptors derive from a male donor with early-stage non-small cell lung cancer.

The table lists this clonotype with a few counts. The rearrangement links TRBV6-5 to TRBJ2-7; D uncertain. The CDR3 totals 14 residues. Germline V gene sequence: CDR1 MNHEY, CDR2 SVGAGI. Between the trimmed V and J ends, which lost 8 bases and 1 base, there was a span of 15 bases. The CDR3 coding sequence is TGTGCCAGCCACCGGACGTCGCGTTCCTACGAGCAGTACTTC. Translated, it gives CASHRTSRSYEQYF.

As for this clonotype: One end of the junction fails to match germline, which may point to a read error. The DNA for the CDR3 is TGTACCAGCAGTGGTCAGGGGGCTAACTATGGCTACACCTTC. It codes for CTSSGQGANYGYTF. The chain combines TRBV2 with TRBJ1-2; 7 positions match TRBD1. The CDR3 extends over 14 amino acids. Germline V lookup: CDR1 SNHLY, CDR2 FYNNEI.

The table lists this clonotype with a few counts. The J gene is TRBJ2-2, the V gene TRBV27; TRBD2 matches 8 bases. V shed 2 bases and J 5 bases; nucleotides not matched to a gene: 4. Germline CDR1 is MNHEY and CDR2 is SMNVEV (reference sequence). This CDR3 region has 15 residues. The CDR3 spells CASSLTAGVTGELFF. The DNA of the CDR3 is TGTGCCAGCAGTTTAACAGCGGGAGTGACCGGGGAGCTGTTTTTT.

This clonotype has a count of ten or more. CDR3 DNA sequence: TGCGCCAGCACCGGACCTGGGGCCAACGTCCTGACTTTC. It encodes CASTGPGANVLTF. This chain uses TRBV5-1 with TRBJ2-6; no firm D call. CDR1 is SGHRS, CDR2 YFSETQ, per germline. V was pared by 6 bases and J by 2 bases, with 6 bases between. The CDR3 totals 13 residues.

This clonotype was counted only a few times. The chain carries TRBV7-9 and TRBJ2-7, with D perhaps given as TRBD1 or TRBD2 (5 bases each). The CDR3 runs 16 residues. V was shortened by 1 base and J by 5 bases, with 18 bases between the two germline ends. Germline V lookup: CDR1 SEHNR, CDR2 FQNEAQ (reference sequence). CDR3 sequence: CASSLDVVGVRDEQYF. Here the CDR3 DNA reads TGTGCCAGCAGCTTAGACGTCGTGGGAGTCAGGGACGAGCAGTACTTC.

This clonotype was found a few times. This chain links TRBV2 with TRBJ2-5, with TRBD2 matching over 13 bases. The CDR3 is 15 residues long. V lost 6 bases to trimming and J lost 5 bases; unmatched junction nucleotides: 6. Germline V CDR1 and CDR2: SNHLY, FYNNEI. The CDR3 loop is CASRKTSGGKETQYF. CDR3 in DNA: TGTGCCAGCAGGAAGACTAGCGGGGGGAAGGAGACCCAGTACTTC.

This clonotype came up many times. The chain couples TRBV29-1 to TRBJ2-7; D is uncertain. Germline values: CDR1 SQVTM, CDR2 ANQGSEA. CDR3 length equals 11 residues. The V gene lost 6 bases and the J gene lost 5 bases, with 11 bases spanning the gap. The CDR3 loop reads CSVRSVDEQYF. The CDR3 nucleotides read TGCAGCGTCAGAAGCGTGGACGAGCAGTACTTC.

CDR3 protein: CASSYRHSQETQYF. CDR3 DNA: TGTGCCAGCAGTTACAGGCACTCCCAAGAGACCCAGTACTTC. The chain recombines TRBV6-5 with TRBJ2-5, with D uncertain. Germline V gene data show CDR1 as MNHEY and CDR2 as SVGAGI. The CDR3 has 14 residues. The V and J ends lost 2 bases and 1 base respectively, with 8 bases between them.

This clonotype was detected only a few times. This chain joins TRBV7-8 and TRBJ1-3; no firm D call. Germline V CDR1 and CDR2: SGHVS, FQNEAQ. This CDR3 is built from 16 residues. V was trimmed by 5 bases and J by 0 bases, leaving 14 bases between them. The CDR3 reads CASSPRTGPSGNTIYF. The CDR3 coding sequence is TGTGCCAGCAGCCCTCGGACCGGGCCCTCTGGAAACACCATATATTTT.

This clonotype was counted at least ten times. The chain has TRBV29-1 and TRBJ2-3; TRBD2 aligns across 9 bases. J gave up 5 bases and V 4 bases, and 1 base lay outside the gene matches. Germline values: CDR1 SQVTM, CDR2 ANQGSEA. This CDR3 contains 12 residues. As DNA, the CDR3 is TGCAGCGTTGTTAGCGGGGGAGATACGCAGTATTTT. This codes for CSVVSGGDTQYF.

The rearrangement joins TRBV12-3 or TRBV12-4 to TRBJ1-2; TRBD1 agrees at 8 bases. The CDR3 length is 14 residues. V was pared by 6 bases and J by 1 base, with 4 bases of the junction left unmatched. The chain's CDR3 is CASRGTGDNYGYTF. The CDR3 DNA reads TGTGCCAGCAGAGGGACAGGCGATAACTATGGCTACACCTTC.

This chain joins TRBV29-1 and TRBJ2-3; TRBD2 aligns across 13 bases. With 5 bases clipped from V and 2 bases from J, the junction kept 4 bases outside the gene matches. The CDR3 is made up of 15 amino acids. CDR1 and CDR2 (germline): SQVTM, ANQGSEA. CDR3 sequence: CSVRTSGGSTDTQYF. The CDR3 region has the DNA TGCAGCGTTCGGACTAGCGGGGGATCCACAGATACGCAGTATTTT.

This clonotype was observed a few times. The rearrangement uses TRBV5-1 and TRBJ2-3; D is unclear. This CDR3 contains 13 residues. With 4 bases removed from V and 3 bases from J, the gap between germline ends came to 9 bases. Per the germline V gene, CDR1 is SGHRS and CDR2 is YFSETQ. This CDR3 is CASSLTRTDTQYF. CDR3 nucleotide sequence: TGCGCCAGCAGCCTTACGAGGACAGATACGCAGTATTTT.

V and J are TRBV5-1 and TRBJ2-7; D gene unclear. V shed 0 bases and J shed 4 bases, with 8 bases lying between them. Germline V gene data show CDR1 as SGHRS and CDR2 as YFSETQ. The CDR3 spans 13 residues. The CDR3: CASSLVSEYEQYF. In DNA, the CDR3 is TGCGCCAGCAGCTTGGTCTCCGAATACGAGCAGTACTTC.

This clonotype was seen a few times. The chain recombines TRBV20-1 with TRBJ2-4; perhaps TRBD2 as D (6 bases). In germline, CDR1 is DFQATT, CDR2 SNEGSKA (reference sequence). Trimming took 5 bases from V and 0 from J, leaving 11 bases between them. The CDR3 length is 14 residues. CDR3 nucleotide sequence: TGCAGTGCTCCGGAGGGAACAGCCAAAAACATTCAGTACTTC. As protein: CSAPEGTAKNIQYF.

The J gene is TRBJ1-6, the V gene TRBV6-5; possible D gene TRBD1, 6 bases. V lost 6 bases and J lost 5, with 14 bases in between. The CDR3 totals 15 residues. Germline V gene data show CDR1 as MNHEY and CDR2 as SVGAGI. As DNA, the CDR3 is TGTGCCAGCAGCCGCGAGGGGGGCAATAATTCACCCCTCCACTTT. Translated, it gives CASSREGGNNSPLHF.

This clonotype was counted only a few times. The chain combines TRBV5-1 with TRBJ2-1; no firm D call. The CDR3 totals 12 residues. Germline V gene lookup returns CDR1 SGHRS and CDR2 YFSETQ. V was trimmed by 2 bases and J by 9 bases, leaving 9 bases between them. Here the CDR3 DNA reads TGCGCCAGCAGCTTCTCCGGAGTTGAGCAGTTCTTC. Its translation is CASSFSGVEQFF.

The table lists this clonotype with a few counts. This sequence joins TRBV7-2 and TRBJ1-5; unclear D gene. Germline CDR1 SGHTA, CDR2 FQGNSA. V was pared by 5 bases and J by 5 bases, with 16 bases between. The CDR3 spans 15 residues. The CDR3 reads CASSPEDGVYQPQHF. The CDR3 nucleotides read TGTGCCAGCAGCCCCGAGGACGGAGTTTATCAGCCCCAGCATTTT.

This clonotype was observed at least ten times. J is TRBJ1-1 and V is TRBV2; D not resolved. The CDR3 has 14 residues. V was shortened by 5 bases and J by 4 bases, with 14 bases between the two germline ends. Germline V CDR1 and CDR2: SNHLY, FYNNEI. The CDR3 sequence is CASSFRRLITEAFF. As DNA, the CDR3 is TGTGCCAGCAGTTTTCGCCGTTTGATCACTGAAGCTTTCTTT.

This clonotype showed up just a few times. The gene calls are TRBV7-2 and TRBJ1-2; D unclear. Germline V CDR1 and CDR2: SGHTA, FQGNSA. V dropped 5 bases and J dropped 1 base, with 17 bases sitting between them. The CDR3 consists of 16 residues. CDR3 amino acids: CASSPVLTAFNYGYTF. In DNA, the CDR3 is TGTGCCAGCAGCCCCGTTTTGACGGCATTTAACTATGGCTACACCTTC.

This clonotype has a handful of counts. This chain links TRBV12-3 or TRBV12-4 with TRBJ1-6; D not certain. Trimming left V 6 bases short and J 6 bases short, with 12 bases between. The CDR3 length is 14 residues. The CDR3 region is CASSPRPRNSPLHF. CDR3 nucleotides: TGTGCCAGCAGCCCCCGCCCTCGTAATTCACCCCTCCACTTT.

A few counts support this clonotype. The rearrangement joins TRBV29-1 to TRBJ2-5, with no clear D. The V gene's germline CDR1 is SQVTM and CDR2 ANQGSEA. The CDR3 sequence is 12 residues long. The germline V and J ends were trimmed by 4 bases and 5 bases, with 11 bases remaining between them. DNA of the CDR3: TGCAGCGTTGGGCCCTCCCCGGAGACCCAGTACTTC. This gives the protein CSVGPSPETQYF.